Listed below are T cell receptor beta chains from one sample, sequenced in a study of post-analysis software for immune sequencing data. One entry per CDR3 protein results from TCRdb running MiXCR on the PCR reads. The sample records approximately 400,000 distinct CDR3 sequences, roughly 30% being singletons. The material sequenced was blood. The receptors here all came from a girl aged 10 to 17 with multiple sclerosis. CDR3s leave out the opening cysteine and the closing phenylalanine or tryptophan. The order of the fields is CDR3 protein, D gene, V gene. A D gene is named only where the DNA matches it firmly.

ASCLQGASYNEQF NA TRBV12-3/TRBV12-4
ASSALGATNEKLF NA TRBV9
SVRESGADYGYT NA TRBV29-1
ASSPYWTYEQY NA TRBV7-2
SARGQETQD NA TRBV20-1
ASHRRGNNQPQH NA TRBV19
ASSPGGATSRHTDTQY NA TRBV11-2
ASSLGGGGLHGTQY NA TRBV27
ASSFLGLAGFSYEQY TRBD2 TRBV11-2
AINNVTGANYGYT TRBD1 TRBV12-3/TRBV12-4
ASSLIPNYGYT NA TRBV6-6
ASSSNGAGTGNNEQF TRBD1 TRBV7-2
ASSPPGTSQETQY NA TRBV18
ASSGRPYEQY NA TRBV7-2
SARGTSKSYEQY TRBD2 TRBV20-1
ASSFLLDQPQH NA TRBV7-3
SARPADTYEQY NA TRBV20-1